Presented here are 22 T cell receptor beta chains from one specimen sequenced in a study of blood T cell repertoires in COVID-19. Method: immunoSEQ multiplex PCR; TCRdb's copy keeps in-frame clones and lacks some. The sample yields about 250,000 clones, 65% to 90% seen once. Material for sequencing was PBMCs or T cells enriched from blood (not recorded which). The receptor source for this set is a woman in her fifties or sixties with acute COVID-19.

The rearrangement joins TRBV7-2 to TRBJ1-3; D is undetermined. Trimming cost V 1 base and J 0 bases, with 7 bases left between them. In germline, CDR1 is SGHTA, CDR2 FQGNSA. This CDR3 contains 15 residues. The CDR3 DNA is TGTGCCAGCAGCTTAGGGTCAGACTCTGGAAACACCATATATTTT. Protein: CASSLGSDSGNTIYF.

The chain carries TRBV7-3 and TRBJ2-1; D may be TRBD2 (6 bases). Germline CDR1 SGHTA, CDR2 FQGTGA. The CDR3 totals 12 residues. The V end lost 2 bases, the J end lost 9 bases, and 8 bases lay between the germline ends. The CDR3 region has the DNA TGTGCCAGCAGCTTAGCCGGGGGTGAGCAGTTCTTC. Protein sequence: CASSLAGGEQFF.

This chain joins TRBV20-1 and TRBJ1-1; a possible D gene is TRBD1 (6 bases). CDR1 and CDR2 from the germline V gene are DFQATT and SNEGSKA (reference sequence). This CDR3 region has 14 residues. V was pared by 3 bases and J by 0 bases, with 11 bases between. In DNA form, the CDR3 reads TGCAGTGCTAGTAGGCAGGGGATGAACACTGAAGCTTTCTTT. Translated, it gives CSASRQGMNTEAFF.

The chain has TRBV27 and TRBJ2-7; 9 bases fit TRBD2. Trimming took 6 bases from V and 1 from J; bases not matched to a gene: 4. The CDR3 covers 14 residues. Germline V CDR1 and CDR2: MNHEY, SMNVEV (reference sequence). The CDR3 DNA reads as TGTGCCAGCAGCCAGCGGGGGGCTTCCTACGAGCAGTACTTC. Translation: CASSQRGASYEQYF.

The chain uses TRBV9 and TRBJ2-1, with 11 bases lining up with TRBD2. The germline V gene has CDR1 SGDLS and CDR2 YYNGEE. This CDR3 has 18 amino acids. With V trimmed by 0 bases and J by 2 bases, 7 bases remained unmatched. CDR3 loop: CASSVGSSGGITYNEQFF. The CDR3 DNA is TGTGCCAGCAGCGTAGGTTCTAGCGGGGGGATTACCTACAATGAGCAGTTCTTC.

The chain links TRBV20-1 to TRBJ2-1; unclear D gene. From germline, CDR1 is DFQATT and CDR2 SNEGSKA (reference sequence). The ends were cut back, 3 bases at V and 6 bases at J, with 6 bases in the middle. The CDR3 is made up of 11 amino acids. CDR3: CSASALNEQFF. The CDR3 nucleotides are TGCAGTGCTAGTGCACTCAATGAGCAGTTCTTC.

The V and J genes are TRBV28 and TRBJ1-6, with D tentatively TRBD1 (6 bases). This CDR3 has 17 residues. In germline, CDR1 is MDHEN, CDR2 SYDVKM. The ends were cut back, 7 bases at V and 0 bases at J, with 16 bases in the middle. The CDR3 region has the DNA TGTGCCAGCACCCCGACAGGTTGGAGCTCCTATAATTCACCCCTCCACTTT. Protein: CASTPTGWSSYNSPLHF.

V usage is TRBV7-8 and J usage is TRBJ1-5; D perhaps matches TRBD1 (6 bases). Per germline, CDR1 SGHVS and CDR2 FQNEAQ. Trimming cost V 5 bases and J 6 bases, with 14 bases left between them. This CDR3 has 14 amino acids. The CDR3 sequence: CASSEGGYSQPQHF. The DNA of the CDR3 is TGTGCCAGCAGCGAAGGGGGATACAGTCAGCCCCAGCATTTT. Combining the CDR3 with reference TRBV7-8 and TRBJ1-5 gives the whole variable domain GAGVSQSPRYKVAKRGQDVALRCDPISGHVSLFWYQQALGQGPEFLTYFQNEAQLDKSGLPSDRFFAERPEGSVSTLKIQRTQQEDSAVYLCASSEGGYSQPQHFGDGTRLSIL.

The chain is built from TRBV4-2 and TRBJ2-2; 8 bases match TRBD2. V gave up 2 bases and J gave up 7 bases; unmatched junction bases: 12. The length of the CDR3 is 17 residues. Germline loops: CDR1 LGHNA, CDR2 YNFKEQ. The CDR3 is CASSQSTGGLGIGELFF. CDR3 sequence (DNA): TGTGCCAGCAGCCAATCGACCGGGGGACTAGGGATCGGGGAGCTGTTTTTT.

This clone came up once. V gene TRBV6-2 or TRBV6-3 combines with J gene TRBJ2-1; 13 bases fit TRBD2. The CDR3 is made up of 15 amino acids. The germline CDR1 and CDR2 sequences are MNHEY and SVGEGT. The V segment lost 7 bases and the J segment 7 bases; nucleotides outside the gene matches: 7. The CDR3 here is CASNPLAGGPNEQFF. The CDR3 coding sequence is TGTGCCAGCAACCCACTAGCGGGGGGGCCTAATGAGCAGTTCTTC.

This clone has a handful of counts. This rearrangement joins TRBV3-1 (or the pseudogene TRBV3-2) to TRBJ2-2; TRBD2 matches 11 bases. CDR1 LGHDT and CDR2 YNNKEL come from the germline V gene (reference sequence). This CDR3 has 18 residues. Trimming removed 4 bases from V and 6 bases from J; junction bases left unmatched: 13. CDR3 sequence reads: CASSRSVAGGPMPGELFF. The CDR3, as DNA: TGTGCCAGCAGCCGATCCGTAGCGGGGGGGCCCATGCCCGGGGAGCTGTTTTTT.

The CDR3, as DNA: TGCGCCAGCAGCCAAGGCCCAGCGGGGGATGAGCAGTTCTTC. Its translation is CASSQGPAGDEQFF. V usage is TRBV4-1 and J usage is TRBJ2-1; TRBD2 matches at 8 bases. The CDR3 loop spans 14 amino acids. Trimming cost V 1 base and J 8 bases; bases outside gene matches: 4. Germline CDR1 is MGHRA and CDR2 is YSYEKL.

V usage is TRBV5-4 and J usage is TRBJ2-1; TRBD2 aligns across 11 bases. The ends lost 3 bases at V and 4 bases at J; junction bases unmatched: 6. The CDR3 consists of 16 residues. From germline, CDR1 is SGHNT and CDR2 YYREEE (reference sequence). The DNA for the CDR3 is TGTGCCAGCAGCTACACGCTAGCGGGGGGATACAATGAGCAGTTCTTC. Protein: CASSYTLAGGYNEQFF.

The J gene is TRBJ1-1, the V gene TRBV6-5; no clear D gene. The CDR3 runs to 15 residues. V lost 2 bases and J 4 bases, leaving 14 bases between the germline ends. Germline V gene data show CDR1 as MNHEY and CDR2 as SVGAGI. The CDR3 DNA reads as TGTGCCAGCAGTTACGGGAGTGCGGCGGGCACTGAAGCTTTCTTT. Its protein is CASSYGSAAGTEAFF.

This clone was observed once. The chain uses TRBV10-3 and TRBJ2-2; D perhaps matches TRBD2 (6 bases). Looked up from germline, CDR1 is ENHRY and CDR2 is SYGVKD. The V end lost 3 bases, the J end lost 4 bases, and 15 bases lay between the germline ends. The CDR3 spans 16 residues. The CDR3 reads CAISDREPGGTGELFF. The CDR3 DNA reads as TGTGCCATCAGTGATCGGGAGCCGGGTGGCACCGGGGAGCTGTTTTTT.

V gene TRBV6-5 combines with J gene TRBJ2-7; perhaps TRBD1 as D (6 bases). CDR1 MNHEY and CDR2 SVGAGI come from the germline V gene. The CDR3 spans 14 residues. V lost 7 bases and J lost 0, with 13 bases in between. The CDR3 reads CASTDRDTSYEQYF. DNA for the CDR3: TGTGCCAGCACCGACCGGGACACCTCCTACGAGCAGTACTTC.

This chain joins TRBV11-2 and TRBJ2-1; TRBD2 is a possible D gene (5 bases). The CDR3 extends over 14 amino acids. Germline V gives CDR1 SGHAT, CDR2 FQNNGV. Deletions cut 3 bases from V and 5 bases from J, with 11 bases between. The CDR3 sequence: CASSFLRENNEQFF. CDR3 bases: TGTGCCAGCAGCTTCCTCCGGGAAAACAATGAGCAGTTCTTC.

The rearrangement uses TRBV19 and TRBJ2-2; 10 positions match TRBD2. Looked up from germline, CDR1 is LNHDA and CDR2 is SQIVND (reference sequence). The junction had 14 bases not matched to a gene; V was cut back by 3 bases and J by 4 bases. The CDR3 extends over 19 amino acids. The CDR3 DNA follows: TGTGCCAGTAGTATTAAGAGCCTCCTAGCGGGGGCCATCACCGGGGAGCTGTTTTTT. Translating it yields CASSIKSLLAGAITGELFF.

This clone came up once. V is TRBV6-5 and J is TRBJ2-7; tentatively, D is TRBD2 (5 bases). Germline V lookup: CDR1 MNHEY, CDR2 SVGAGI. V was clipped by 2 bases and J by 7 bases, with 15 bases between them. The CDR3 runs 14 residues. CDR3 loop: CASSYEAGSGEQYF. CDR3 nucleotides: TGTGCCAGCAGTTACGAGGCGGGTTCGGGAGAGCAGTACTTC.

V and J are TRBV2 and TRBJ1-1; D possibly corresponds to TRBD1 (6 bases). The CDR3 has 13 residues. Germline CDR1 reads SNHLY; CDR2 reads FYNNEI. Trimming cost V 8 bases and J 3 bases, with 13 bases left between them. CDR3 DNA sequence: TGTGCCAGCCGGGACACCCAGTACACTGAAGCTTTCTTT. Protein product: CASRDTQYTEAFF.

This CDR3 is CAWSLGSGVYYEQYF. The CDR3 nucleotides are TGTGCCTGGAGTTTGGGTAGCGGGGTGTACTACGAGCAGTACTTC. The rearrangement links TRBV30 to TRBJ2-7; TRBD2 agrees at 8 bases. J gave up 3 bases and V 2 bases, and 9 bases lay outside the gene matches. CDR3 size: 15 residues. Germline-derived CDR1 and CDR2 are GTSNPN and SVGIG (reference sequence). The full variable domain, completed using reference TRBV30 and TRBJ2-7, is SQTIHQWPATLVQPVGSPLSLECTVEGTSNPNLYWYRQAAGRGLQLLFYSVGIGQISSEVPQNLSASRPQDRQFILSSKKLLLSDSGFYLCAWSLGSGVYYEQYFGPGTRLTVT.

The chain employs TRBV28 and TRBJ1-5; 9 nucleotides agree with TRBD1. V was clipped by 0 bases and J by 0 bases; unmatched bases: 3. CDR1 and CDR2 from the germline V gene are MDHEN and SYDVKM. The CDR3 has 17 amino acids. The CDR3: CASSLWVTGGSNQPQHF. The CDR3 bases are TGTGCCAGCAGTTTATGGGTGACAGGGGGTAGCAATCAGCCCCAGCATTTT.